These 23 T cell receptor beta chains were all obtained from the same sample, sequenced in a study of OX40 agonist ivuxolimab in advanced cancers. TCRdb's copy holds only in-frame clones and misses some; the assay was immunoSEQ multiplex PCR. The repertoire holds approximately 75,000 clones, with about nine tenths as singletons. Sequencing used CD4+ or CD8+ T cells sorted from blood, obtained in a trial of the OX40 agonist ivuxolimab. All receptors derive from an adult with an advanced solid tumor such as melanoma, head and neck, liver or kidney cancer.

V and J are TRBV6-5 and TRBJ1-1; D is undetermined. There are 14 residues in the CDR3. Germline lookup yields CDR1 MNHEY and CDR2 SVGAGI. V was clipped by 5 bases and J by 8 bases, with 18 bases between them. The CDR3 DNA follows: TGTGCCAGCAGTCCACTCGACCTGGGTTCCGAAGCTTTCTTT. The encoded protein is CASSPLDLGSEAFF.

V and J are TRBV10-2 and TRBJ2-7; weak D call: TRBD2 (5 bases). V lost 2 bases, J lost 3 bases, and 14 bases lay in between. The CDR3 totals 15 residues. In germline, CDR1 is WSHSY, CDR2 SAAADI. DNA for the CDR3: TGCGCCAGCAGTGAGAGAGCGGCAAATAGCTACGAGCAGTACTTC. Translation: CASSERAANSYEQYF.

The V gene is TRBV9, the J gene TRBJ1-5; maybe TRBD1 (6 bases). CDR1 is SGDLS and CDR2 is YYNGEE in the germline V gene. The CDR3 is 15 residues long. The V and J ends lost 0 bases and 7 bases respectively, with 14 bases between them. CDR3 sequence reads: CASSVGAGAGQPQHF. The CDR3 nucleotides are TGTGCCAGCAGCGTAGGGGCAGGGGCGGGCCAGCCCCAGCATTTT.

This clone was detected only once. The V call is TRBV5-4, the J call TRBJ1-3; D unclear. The ends were cut back, 2 bases at V and 0 bases at J, with 12 bases in the middle. The CDR3 runs to 16 residues. Germline V gene sequence: CDR1 SGHNT, CDR2 YYREEE (reference sequence). The CDR3 sequence is CASSFGGPNSGNTIYF. The CDR3 coding sequence is TGTGCCAGCAGCTTTGGAGGACCGAACTCTGGAAACACCATATATTTT.

The chain couples TRBV30 to TRBJ1-2, with unresolved D. V was cut by 4 bases and J by 4 bases, with 10 bases left in between. The germline V gene has CDR1 GTSNPN and CDR2 SVGIG (reference sequence). The CDR3 consists of 12 residues. CDR3 amino acids: CAWTQRFYGYTF. The CDR3 region has the DNA TGTGCCTGGACCCAGCGTTTCTATGGCTACACCTTC.

The J gene is TRBJ2-7, the V gene TRBV7-8; 8 bases match TRBD1. Losses at the gene ends were 6 bases for V and 6 bases for J; bases not matched to a gene: 7. This CDR3 region has 13 residues. Germline V gene data show CDR1 as SGHVS and CDR2 as FQNEAQ. For the CDR3, the DNA is TGTGCCAGCAGAAGATATGACAGGGGCGAGCAGTACTTC. It yields the protein CASRRYDRGEQYF.

The chain combines TRBV7-9 with TRBJ1-3, with 10 bases that match TRBD1. Trimming took 5 bases from V and 8 from J; bases not matched to a gene: 6. This CDR3 is built from 14 residues. Per germline, CDR1 SEHNR and CDR2 FQNEAQ (reference sequence). This CDR3 reads CASSGDRGADTIYF. The CDR3 DNA sequence: TGTGCCAGCAGCGGGGACAGGGGAGCGGACACCATATATTTT. The full variable domain, completed using reference TRBV7-9 and TRBJ1-3, is DTGVSQNPRHKITKRGQNVTFRCDPISEHNRLYWYRQTLGQGPEFLTYFQNEAQLEKSRLLSDRFSAERPKGSFSTLEIQRTEQGDSAMYLCASSGDRGADTIYFGEGSWLTVV.

The gene calls are TRBV28 and TRBJ1-5, with D maybe TRBD1 (5 bases). Germline V gives CDR1 MDHEN, CDR2 SYDVKM. Trimming cost V 2 bases and J 1 base, with 9 bases left between them. This CDR3 is 15 amino acids long. This CDR3 is CASSLGGVSNQPQHF. The CDR3 coding sequence is TGTGCCAGCAGTTTAGGAGGGGTAAGCAATCAGCCCCAGCATTTT. The variable domain in full, completed from reference TRBV28 and TRBJ1-5, reads DVKVTQSSRYLVKRTGEKVFLECVQDMDHENMFWYRQDPGLGLRLIYFSYDVKMKEKGDIPEGYSVSREKKERFSLILESASTNQTSMYLCASSLGGVSNQPQHFGDGTRLSIL.

The V and J genes are TRBV4-3 and TRBJ2-3; unclear D gene. The CDR3 consists of 12 residues. The V gene's germline CDR1 is LGHNA and CDR2 YSLEER. V gave up 2 bases and J gave up 2 bases, with 2 bases separating them. DNA of the CDR3: TGCGCCAGCAGCCAAACCACAGATACGCAGTATTTT. Translated, it gives CASSQTTDTQYF.

The V call is TRBV6-5, the J call TRBJ2-7; a possible D gene is TRBD1 (5 bases). The CDR3 extends over 15 amino acids. The germline V and J ends were trimmed by 8 bases and 6 bases, with 23 bases remaining between them. The germline V gene encodes CDR1 MNHEY and CDR2 SVGAGI. DNA for the CDR3: TGTGCCAGCGGCTCCACCCCGATAGGGGTGGGCGAGCAGTACTTC. This encodes CASGSTPIGVGEQYF.

The chain uses TRBV5-1 and TRBJ2-1; no firm D call. The CDR3 contains 13 residues. Germline V lookup: CDR1 SGHRS, CDR2 YFSETQ. Deletions cut 0 bases from V and 4 bases from J, with 5 bases between. Here the CDR3 DNA reads TGCGCCAGCAGCTTGGAGGTGTACAATGAGCAGTTCTTC. Its protein product is CASSLEVYNEQFF. Together with reference TRBV5-1 and TRBJ2-1, the CDR3 gives the full variable domain: KAGVTQTPRYLIKTRGQQVTLSCSPISGHRSVSWYQQTPGQGLQFLFEYFSETQRNKGNFPGRFSGRQFSNSRSEMNVSTLELGDSALYLCASSLEVYNEQFFGPGTRLTVL.

The chain has TRBV5-1 and TRBJ2-7; TRBD1 might be the D (6 bases). Looked up from germline, CDR1 is SGHRS and CDR2 is YFSETQ. V lost 0 bases, J lost 2 bases, and 9 bases lay in between. The CDR3 sequence is 14 residues long. This CDR3 reads CASSLAPGAYEQYF. CDR3 bases: TGCGCCAGCAGCTTGGCCCCAGGGGCCTACGAGCAGTACTTC.

The chain is built from TRBV5-8 and TRBJ1-1; no reliable D call. The CDR3 spans 15 residues. Germline V CDR1 and CDR2: SGHTS, YDEGEE. The V and J ends lost 4 bases and 4 bases respectively, with 17 bases between them. The CDR3 DNA is TGTGCCAGCAGCCCGGGGTCTTGGTGGGGCACTGAAGCTTTCTTT. This translates into CASSPGSWWGTEAFF.

The chain uses TRBV5-1 and TRBJ1-1; a possible D gene is TRBD1 (6 bases). Germline lookup yields CDR1 SGHRS and CDR2 YFSETQ. V was trimmed by 4 bases and J by 1 base, leaving 14 bases between them. There are 15 residues in the CDR3. The CDR3 loop is CASSPGQYKNTEAFF. The CDR3 DNA follows: TGCGCCAGCAGCCCTGGACAGTATAAGAACACTGAAGCTTTCTTT.

The rearrangement links TRBV7-9 to TRBJ2-1; D gene ambiguous. V was trimmed by 5 bases and J by 2 bases, leaving 4 bases between them. The CDR3 covers 12 residues. CDR1 and CDR2 (germline): SEHNR, FQNEAQ (reference sequence). The CDR3 here is CASSVTYNEQFF. CDR3 DNA sequence: TGTGCCAGCAGCGTTACCTACAATGAGCAGTTCTTC.

The rearrangement uses TRBV9 and TRBJ2-3, with 8 bases matching TRBD2. V shed 8 bases, J shed 2 bases, and the junction held 4 bases outside the gene matches. Germline values: CDR1 SGDLS, CDR2 YYNGEE. The CDR3 extends over 13 amino acids. CDR3 in amino acids: CASGLAPTDTQYF. CDR3 sequence (DNA): TGTGCCAGTGGACTAGCCCCCACAGATACGCAGTATTTT. Full variable domain (rest looked up from reference TRBV9 and TRBJ2-3): DSGVTQTPKHLITATGQRVTLRCSPRSGDLSVYWYQQSLDQGLQFLIQYYNGEERAKGNILERFSAQQFPDLHSELNLSSLELGDSALYFCASGLAPTDTQYFGPGTRLTVL.

V and J are TRBV7-9 and TRBJ2-5, with 7 bases aligning to TRBD2. V dropped 1 base and J dropped 6; count of bases not matched to a gene: 5. CDR1 is SEHNR, CDR2 FQNEAQ, per germline (reference sequence). The CDR3 contains 14 residues. The CDR3 region is CASSLVGGGQTQYF. DNA of the CDR3: TGTGCCAGCAGCTTAGTGGGCGGGGGACAGACCCAGTACTTC.

This chain connects TRBV18 to TRBJ2-7; 10 positions agree with TRBD2. Germline CDR1 and CDR2: KGHSH and LQKENI. The CDR3 extends over 14 amino acids. Germline trimming cut 6 bases from V and 3 bases from J; bases unmatched to any gene: 5. The CDR3 DNA is TGTGCCAGCTCGCCTAGCGGGGGTAGCTACGAGCAGTACTTC. It translates to CASSPSGGSYEQYF.

The chain employs TRBV28 and TRBJ2-2; the match to TRBD1 covers 10 bases. The germline V gene encodes CDR1 MDHEN and CDR2 SYDVKM. CDR3 length: 15 residues. With 3 bases clipped from V and 4 bases from J, the junction kept 2 bases outside the gene matches. The CDR3: CASSFGTGVTGELFF. CDR3 DNA sequence: TGTGCCAGCAGTTTCGGGACAGGGGTCACCGGGGAGCTGTTTTTT.

The rearrangement uses TRBV27 and TRBJ1-2; 7 bases fit TRBD1. Trimming cost V 7 bases and J 2 bases; bases outside gene matches: 7. This CDR3 comprises 14 residues. Looked up from germline, CDR1 is MNHEY and CDR2 is SMNVEV (reference sequence). Here the CDR3 DNA reads TGTGCCAGCAAGGAGGGGGCCCTAAACTATGGCTACACCTTC. It translates to CASKEGALNYGYTF.

The genes are TRBV5-1 and TRBJ2-1; 11 bases match TRBD2. The CDR3 has 15 residues. CDR1 is SGHRS and CDR2 is YFSETQ in the germline V gene. Trimming cost V 4 bases and J 3 bases; bases outside gene matches: 3. CDR3 in DNA: TGCGCCAGCAGCGTAGCGGGAGGGAGCTACAATGAGCAGTTCTTC. Amino acids: CASSVAGGSYNEQFF.

V is TRBV5-1 and J is TRBJ1-2; unclear D gene. The length of the CDR3 is 13 residues. Trimming took off 0 bases at V and 0 bases at J, with 3 bases between the two ends. From germline, CDR1 is SGHRS and CDR2 YFSETQ. CDR3 sequence: CASSLAANYGYTF. CDR3 nucleotide sequence: TGCGCCAGCAGCTTGGCGGCTAACTATGGCTACACCTTC.

The J gene is TRBJ1-3, the V gene TRBV18; D is undetermined. With 2 bases removed from V and 1 base from J, the gap between germline ends came to 12 bases. The CDR3 runs 16 residues. Germline V gene data show CDR1 as KGHSH and CDR2 as LQKENI. The CDR3 DNA is TGTGCCAGCTCACCATCGGAGGCCCTATCTGGAAACACCATATATTTT. It translates to CASSPSEALSGNTIYF.